The sequence of this T cell receptor (beta chain) was determined in a study of blood T cell repertoires in COVID-19. Data came from immunoSEQ multiplex PCR; TCRdb stores just in-frame clones and leaves some out. The sample shows around 100,000 clones, 70% to 90% of them seen only once. This CDR3 region has 13 residues. The germline V gene encodes CDR1 SQVTM and CDR2 ANQGSEA. The V segment lost 0 bases and the J segment 11 bases; nucleotides outside the gene matches: 6. The sequence was obtained from a man aged 50-60 years with active or convalescent COVID-19. Sequencing was carried out using peripheral blood. The rearrangement uses TRBV29-1 and TRBJ2-1, with TRBD2 identical over 8 bases. The CDR3 sequence: CSVEDSGGTKQFF. CDR3 DNA: TGCAGCGTTGAAGATTCGGGGGGGACGAAGCAGTTCTTC.